Listed below are T cell receptor beta chains from one sample, sequenced in a study of post-analysis software for immune sequencing data. MiXCR, applied by TCRdb to the PCR reads, yields one record per CDR3 protein. The sample records 550,000 to 700,000 distinct CDR3 sequences, around 44% being singletons. Sequenced material: blood. These receptors were taken from a girl between 10 and 17 years old with multiple sclerosis. Both conserved end residues are part of each CDR3. A D gene is named only where the DNA matches it firmly. Expanded clones are given a class, and other clones once, few, many or no size at all.

TRBJ1-2	TRBV7-9	TRBD1	.	CASSSQDREDGYTF	TGTGCCAGCAGCTCCCAGGACAGGGAGGATGGCTACACCTTC
TRBJ2-3	TRBV6-1	TRBD1	.	CASSGARTGFTDMQYF	TGTGCCAGCAGTGGGGCCAGGACAGGGTTCACAGATATGCAGTATTTT
TRBJ2-7	TRBV4-2	TRBD2	once	CASSPQSSGRLSEQYF	TGTGCCAGCAGCCCTCAGTCTAGCGGGAGACTCAGCGAGCAGTACTTC
TRBJ2-1	TRBV29-1	TRBD1	.	CSGKGTGARLEEQFF	TGCAGCGGAAAAGGGACAGGGGCCAGGCTCGAGGAGCAGTTCTTC
TRBJ2-1	TRBV20-1	.	.	CSASRGGGMGDEQFF	TGCAGTGCCTCGAGGGGGGGCGGTATGGGTGATGAGCAGTTCTTC
TRBJ1-2	TRBV12-3/TRBV12-4	TRBD1	.	CASMARGHGYTF	TGTGCCAGCATGGCCAGGGGGCATGGCTACACCTTC
TRBJ2-7	TRBV20-1	TRBD1	.	CSALDRNPYEQYF	TGCAGTGCCCTGGACAGGAACCCCTACGAGCAGTACTTC
TRBJ1-1	TRBV5-1	TRBD1	.	CASSSGTGWGTEAFF	TGCGCCAGCAGTTCGGGGACAGGGTGGGGCACTGAAGCTTTCTTT
TRBJ2-1	TRBV12-3/TRBV12-4	TRBD2	few	CASSLRAGAGNEQFF	TGTGCCAGCAGTCTCCGGGCGGGAGCAGGAAATGAGCAGTTCTTC
TRBJ1-2	TRBV12-3/TRBV12-4	.	few	CASRKDTDYGYTF	TGTGCCAGCAGGAAGGACACTGACTATGGCTACACCTTC
TRBJ1-1	TRBV6-5	.	.	CASRTLAAEGTEAFF	TGTGCCAGCAGGACCCTAGCGGCCGAGGGCACTGAAGCTTTCTTT
TRBJ1-2	TRBV29-1	.	.	CSVEMGFPYGYTF	TGCAGCGTTGAAATGGGTTTCCCCTATGGCTACACCTTC